Following are 8 T cell receptor beta chains from one sample sequenced in a study of T cell clonotyping in hematopoietic cell transplantation. The assay was immunoSEQ multiplex PCR, and TCRdb's table has in-frame clones only and misses some. This table holds 25,000 to 35,000 clones, around 70% found once. Specified time point: recipient sample about 28 days before transplant, after cytoreduction. The sample here was peripheral blood mononuclear cells, taken before stem cell transplant. The receptors stem from a man in his forties or fifties with myelodysplastic syndrome. Some clones in this sample may be carry-over from other donors' samples.

This clone was observed a few times. V and J are TRBV6-5 and TRBJ1-2; D unclear. Deletions cut 5 bases from V and 8 bases from J, with 12 bases between. Germline V gives CDR1 MNHEY, CDR2 SVGAGI. The CDR3 runs to 12 residues. CDR3 DNA sequence: TGTGCCAGCAGTGGCGGGGTGTCAGGCTACACCTTC. This codes for CASSGGVSGYTF.

The rearrangement links TRBV9 to TRBJ2-7; D tentatively reads TRBD1 or TRBD2 (5 bases each). The V gene's germline CDR1 is SGDLS and CDR2 YYNGEE. This CDR3 region has 14 residues. V was shortened by 0 bases and J by 3 bases, with 10 bases between the two germline ends. CDR3 sequence: CASSVEGRNYEQYF. The CDR3 DNA follows: TGTGCCAGCAGCGTAGAGGGACGGAACTACGAGCAGTACTTC.

The chain joins TRBV9 to TRBJ1-1; 7 positions match TRBD1. The CDR3 is 15 amino acids. After removal of 5 bases from V and 4 bases from J, the junction contained 11 bases not matched to a gene. Germline assignment: CDR1 SGDLS and CDR2 YYNGEE. DNA for the CDR3: TGTGCCAGCAGTGTAACCGGGACAGTTCCCACTGAAGCTTTCTTT. This gives the protein CASSVTGTVPTEAFF.

The chain is built from TRBV2 and TRBJ2-7, with D uncertain. The V end lost 6 bases, the J end lost 5 bases, and 17 bases lay between the germline ends. The germline gives CDR1 SNHLY, CDR2 FYNNEI. The CDR3 contains 14 residues. CDR3 DNA sequence: TGTGCCAGCAGACGGGCCAGTTCGGGCCACGAGCAGTACTTC. It encodes CASRRASSGHEQYF.

The gene calls are TRBV7-2 and TRBJ1-2; D remains ambiguous. The CDR3 is 12 residues long. CDR1 is SGHTA and CDR2 is FQGNSA in the germline V gene. V was clipped by 5 bases and J by 2 bases, with 6 bases between them. The CDR3 DNA is TGTGCCAGCAGCCCGGTGAACTATGGCTACACCTTC. Translating gives CASSPVNYGYTF.

This chain connects TRBV6-5 to TRBJ2-7; D is unclear. CDR3 size: 11 residues. V was clipped by 5 bases and J by 2 bases, with 4 bases between them. In germline, CDR1 is MNHEY, CDR2 SVGAGI. CDR3 nucleotides: TGTGCCAGCAGTACCCCCTACGAGCAGTACTTC. Its translation: CASSTPYEQYF.

V and J are TRBV2 and TRBJ2-1; no firm D call. The germline gives CDR1 SNHLY, CDR2 FYNNEI. V was shortened by 2 bases and J by 8 bases, with 13 bases between the two germline ends. This CDR3 is built from 14 residues. The CDR3 coding sequence is TGTGCCAGCAGTGAATCTCTCGGCAGCTATGAGCAGTTCTTC. Its translation is CASSESLGSYEQFF. Variable domain in full (rest from reference TRBV2 and TRBJ2-1): EPEVTQTPSHQVTQMGQEVILRCVPISNHLYFYWYRQILGQKVEFLVSFYNNEISEKSEIFDDQFSVERPDGSNFTLKIRSTKLEDSAMYFCASSESLGSYEQFFGPGTRLTVL.

The chain is built from TRBV11-3 and TRBJ2-7, with TRBD1 matching 9 bases. Trimming removed 3 bases from V and 2 bases from J; junction bases left unmatched: 5. Germline values: CDR1 SGHNT, CDR2 YENEEA. The CDR3 has 15 amino acids. The CDR3 DNA reads as TGTGCCAGCAGCTTGGGACAGGGTGGACCCTACGAGCAGTACTTC. The encoded protein is CASSLGQGGPYEQYF. The entire variable domain, with the rest obtained from reference TRBV11-3 and TRBJ2-7, is as follows: EAGVVQSPRYKIIEKKQPVAFWCNPISGHNTLYWYLQNLGQGPELLIRYENEEAVDDSQLPKDRFSAERLKGVDSTLKIQPAELGDSAVYLCASSLGQGGPYEQYFGPGTRLTVT.